This TCR beta chain was sequenced in a study of cytomegalovirus exposure and HLA in healthy donors. Study overall: The 120 validation repertoires matched the 500 to 750 first-cohort repertoires in platform, a later analysis reported. The study's findings and limits: Despite most TCR sequences being rare, some public TCRs occurred in many donors. It was confirmed in vitro that a few of the CMV-associated chains were specific for CMV antigens.

Profiling relied on immunoSEQ multiplex PCR, and the TCRdb table lists in-frame clones only, not all of them. The sample gives 97,000 or so clones, around 90% of which show up once; more than 3% is in the top ten. Comment on this clone: The antigen is not known.

The source material was PBMCs. The sequence came from a woman aged 30 to 39 in good health and CMV-seronegative.

CDR3 coding DNA: TGTGCCAGCAGCCCCCCGTCCGGGACTAGCGGTTTCAATGAGCAGTTCTTC. It codes for CASSPPSGTSGFNEQFF. This chain connects TRBV9 to TRBJ2-1; 11 positions match TRBD2. The CDR3 covers 17 residues. J gave up 6 bases and V 4 bases, and 12 bases lay outside the gene matches. Germline V gives CDR1 SGDLS, CDR2 YYNGEE.